The text below deals with one T cell receptor beta chain. The sample belongs to a study of PD-1 blockade in classical Hodgkin lymphoma. V trimming: 1 base; J trimming: 2 bases; junction bases outside the gene matches: 2. Germline V gene data show CDR1 as SGHDT and CDR2 as YYEEEE. This CDR3 is built from 15 residues. The time point here: cycle 4 day 1 (C4D1), after more than five weeks of nivolumab. Brentuximab vedotin exposure varied among the patients, all of whom had relapsed after autologous stem cell transplantation. With magnetic negative selection, CD4+ T cells were purified from PBMCs that had been thawed. Produced via immunoSEQ multiplex PCR; TCRdb's table is partial and in-frame only. This repertoire shows 15,000 or so clones, about nine tenths found once; its top ten account for approximately 0.9%.

Sample: CD4+ T cells from blood, taken before the fourth cycle of nivolumab. The clonotype comes from a human donor with classical Hodgkin lymphoma. The chain carries TRBV5-6 and TRBJ1-4, with TRBD1 matching 7 bases. The CDR3 here is CASSLRGLTNEKLFF. Written as DNA, the CDR3 is TGTGCCAGCAGCTTGAGGGGGCTTACTAATGAAAAACTGTTTTTT.